This entry lists 13 T cell receptor beta chains sequenced from one sample in a study of blood T cells in healthy people across ages. A J-beta primer mix and a sample-barcoded 5' primer were used in a second PCR of about 7 to 12 cycles. TCRdb reanalysed the 5' RACE reads using MiXCR and keeps one entry per CDR3 protein. This sample has over 1,500,000 distinct CDR3 sequences, with around half found just once. Sequenced: blood. The origin of the receptors is a woman aged 40 to 49 in good health.

This rearrangement joins TRBV9 to TRBJ2-3; TRBD2 matches 11 bases. Trimming removed 4 bases from V and 6 bases from J; junction bases left unmatched: 7. The CDR3 consists of 15 residues. The germline gives CDR1 SGDLS, CDR2 YYNGEE. CDR3 nucleotide sequence: TGTGCCAGCAGCTCTACTAGCGGGGGTTTTGATACGCAGTATTTT. It specifies CASSSTSGGFDTQYF. The variable domain in full, with the rest retrieved from reference TRBV9 and TRBJ2-3, is DSGVTQTPKHLITATGQRVTLRCSPRSGDLSVYWYQQSLDQGLQFLIQYYNGEERAKGNILERFSAQQFPDLHSELNLSSLELGDSALYFCASSSTSGGFDTQYFGPGTRLTVL.

The chain carries TRBV3-1 and TRBJ2-7, with D possibly matching TRBD1 (6 bases). The CDR3 has 13 residues. With 6 bases removed from V and 6 bases from J, the gap between germline ends came to 15 bases. CDR1 is LGHDT, CDR2 YNNKEL, per germline (reference sequence). CDR3 protein: CASSHVLGAEQYF. As DNA, the CDR3 is TGTGCCAGCAGTCACGTTCTGGGGGCCGAGCAGTACTTC.

J is TRBJ2-1 and V is TRBV7-2; TRBD1 is a possible D gene (5 bases). Looked up from germline, CDR1 is SGHTA and CDR2 is FQGNSA. Trimming shortened V by 1 base and J by 6 bases, and 13 bases separated the two germline ends. The CDR3 runs to 15 residues. The CDR3 protein is CASSLDVSGINEQFF. CDR3 nucleotides: TGTGCCAGCAGCTTAGATGTATCAGGGATCAATGAGCAGTTCTTC.

The rearrangement links TRBV25-1 to TRBJ2-5; 9 bases map to TRBD1. Trimming took 4 bases from V and 5 from J; bases not matched to a gene: 17. The CDR3 contains 18 residues. Germline V gene data show CDR1 as MGHDK and CDR2 as SYGVNS. The CDR3 spells CASSGQGQGRGGWETQYF. In DNA, the CDR3 is TGTGCCAGCAGTGGACAGGGACAGGGAAGAGGGGGTTGGGAGACCCAGTACTTC.

CDR3: CASSPVGGTEQYF. The CDR3 nucleotides are TGTGCCAGCTCACCGGTTGGGGGTACCGAGCAGTACTTC. V gene TRBV18 combines with J gene TRBJ2-1; D tentatively reads TRBD1 or TRBD2 (5 bases each). The J call is doubtful: the DNA matches TRBJ2-7 better. The CDR3 covers 13 residues. CDR1 and CDR2 from the germline V gene are KGHSH and LQKENI.

This chain joins TRBV27 and TRBJ2-3; 7 bases fit TRBD2. The germline gives CDR1 MNHEY, CDR2 SMNVEV (reference sequence). This CDR3 comprises 14 residues. J lost 7 bases, V lost 3 bases, and 7 bases had no gene match. This CDR3 reads CASSFGRGSYTQYF. In DNA form, the CDR3 reads TGTGCCAGCAGTTTTGGGCGGGGGTCGTATACGCAGTATTTT.

This clonotype appeared a few times. J is TRBJ1-2 and V is TRBV12-3 or TRBV12-4; no firm D call. The CDR3 totals 12 residues. V was shortened by 5 bases and J by 3 bases, with 7 bases between the two germline ends. CDR3 region: CASSGFDYGYTF. CDR3 coding DNA: TGTGCCAGCAGTGGGTTTGACTATGGCTACACCTTC.

The chain recombines TRBV27 with TRBJ2-3; 9 bases are a match to TRBD2. CDR3 length: 14 amino acids. The germline gives CDR1 MNHEY, CDR2 SMNVEV (reference sequence). Unmatched junction bases numbered 10, after V lost 8 bases and J lost 7 bases. As DNA, the CDR3 is TGTGCCAGCTCAAGCGGGGGGATCGGGTATACGCAGTATTTT. It is translated as CASSSGGIGYTQYF.

This sequence joins TRBV5-1 and TRBJ2-3; 7 nucleotides match TRBD2. Germline-derived CDR1 and CDR2 are SGHRS and YFSETQ. The CDR3 has 16 amino acids. V gave up 3 bases and J gave up 1 base; unmatched junction bases: 8. The CDR3 bases are TGCGCCAGCAGCTCCCCTCTGGGGGGGGGCACAGATACGCAGTATTTT. Amino acids: CASSSPLGGGTDTQYF.

J is TRBJ2-7 and V is TRBV4-1; D not resolved. The CDR3 is made up of 14 amino acids. Between the trimmed V and J ends, which lost 4 bases and 0 bases, there was a span of 10 bases. CDR1 is MGHRA, CDR2 YSYEKL, per germline. CDR3 bases: TGCGCCAGCAGCCCTTCCGGCGACTCCTACGAGCAGTACTTC. It specifies CASSPSGDSYEQYF.

The V gene is TRBV20-1, the J gene TRBJ2-3, with 7 bases lining up with TRBD1. Germline V gene sequence: CDR1 DFQATT, CDR2 SNEGSKA (reference sequence). The CDR3 consists of 16 residues. V trimming: 6 bases; J trimming: 2 bases; junction bases outside the gene matches: 14. CDR3 loop: CSASETGSPFTDTQYF. The CDR3 bases are TGCAGTGCCTCGGAGACAGGGTCCCCTTTCACAGATACGCAGTATTTT.

In this sample, this clonotype turned up a few times. The chain uses TRBV20-1 and TRBJ2-5; tentatively, D is TRBD2 (5 bases). Between the trimmed V and J ends, which lost 5 bases and 5 bases, there was a span of 18 bases. The germline CDR1 and CDR2 sequences are DFQATT and SNEGSKA (reference sequence). The CDR3 contains 14 residues. CDR3 amino acids: CSAGPRGRMETQYF. CDR3 bases: TGCAGTGCTGGGCCGAGAGGGAGAATGGAGACCCAGTACTTC.

The V call is TRBV28, the J call TRBJ1-2; 8 positions match TRBD1. V shed 6 bases, J shed 13 bases, and the junction held 10 bases outside the gene matches. The CDR3 totals 12 residues. From germline, CDR1 is MDHEN and CDR2 SYDVKM. The CDR3 DNA reads TGTGCCAGCAGCGGCAGGGGGCTCTCCCCCACCTTC. Its translation is CASSGRGLSPTF.